One and the same sample provided the 27 T cell receptor beta chains below, sequenced in a study of regulatory T cells in long-lasting Graves disease. Investigators prepared the TCR beta libraries by applying iRepertoire HTBI primers and Arm-PCR of CDR3 regions. TCRdb analysed the multiplex PCR reads with MiXCR anew, one entry per CDR3 protein. The sample holds approximately 500,000 distinct CDR3 sequences, approximately 21% seen once. Time point noted: persistent/refractory GD, antithyroid drugs over 5 years with positive TRAb. There was RNA extracted from PBMCs, and the TCR library was made from it. Here the sequenced sample was peripheral blood mononuclear cells (PBMCs), taken when the disease was refractory, from a patient treated with antithyroid drugs. The receptors shown here come from a female donor with Graves disease.

This clonotype was seen at least ten times. The chain employs TRBV27 and TRBJ1-2; TRBD1 is a possible D gene (5 bases). This CDR3 comprises 14 residues. V dropped 6 bases and J dropped 8 bases, with 19 bases sitting between them. Germline CDR1 is MNHEY and CDR2 is SMNVEV (reference sequence). In DNA form, the CDR3 reads TGTGCCAGCAGCCCCTCCGGAGGGGCGGCGGGCTACACCTTC. Amino acids: CASSPSGGAAGYTF.

This clonotype was seen at least ten times. The V and J genes are TRBV6-5 and TRBJ2-5; D call uncertain. Germline CDR1 and CDR2: MNHEY and SVGAGI. Trimming took off 0 bases at V and 5 bases at J, with 10 bases between the two ends. The CDR3 runs 14 residues. CDR3 DNA sequence: TGTGCCAGCAGTTACTCAATGCCAGAGGAGACCCAGTACTTC. Translation: CASSYSMPEETQYF.

Only a few counts were recorded for this clonotype. The rearrangement joins TRBV7-9 to TRBJ2-7; no clear D. V lost 2 bases and J 0 bases, leaving 8 bases between the germline ends. This CDR3 region has 14 residues. Looked up from germline, CDR1 is SEHNR and CDR2 is FQNEAQ (reference sequence). The CDR3: CASSLYTSSYEQYF. CDR3 nucleotides: TGTGCCAGCAGCTTATACACCAGCTCCTACGAGCAGTACTTC.

This clonotype turned up a few times. The J gene is TRBJ2-5, the V gene TRBV5-1, with TRBD1 matching 9 bases. V shed 3 bases, J shed 6 bases, and the junction held 9 bases outside the gene matches. The CDR3 loop spans 15 amino acids. Germline assignment: CDR1 SGHRS and CDR2 YFSETQ. CDR3 nucleotides: TGCGCCAGCAGCTCCTACCCGGACAGGGGACAGACCCAGTACTTC. This translates into CASSSYPDRGQTQYF.

Only a few counts were recorded for this clonotype. This rearrangement joins TRBV6-1 to TRBJ2-7, with D maybe TRBD1 (6 bases). The ends were cut back, 6 bases at V and 6 bases at J, with 15 bases in the middle. The CDR3 consists of 13 residues. Germline CDR1 is MNHNS and CDR2 is SASEGT. In DNA form, the CDR3 reads TGTGCCAGCAGAAGGACAGCCCCCGGCGAGCAGTACTTC. Translation: CASRRTAPGEQYF.

V gene TRBV7-2 combines with J gene TRBJ2-3; D is uncertain. This CDR3 region has 15 residues. Germline-derived CDR1 and CDR2 are SGHTA and FQGNSA. Trimming left V 1 base short and J 0 bases short, with 8 bases between. CDR3 in amino acids: CASSLGLTSTDTQYF. DNA of the CDR3: TGTGCCAGCAGCTTAGGTCTGACTAGCACAGATACGCAGTATTTT.

This clonotype was detected ten times or more. The chain couples TRBV29-1 to TRBJ1-2, with D possibly being TRBD1 (6 bases). V lost 0 bases, J lost 3 bases, and 20 bases lay in between. There are 17 residues in the CDR3. Looked up from germline, CDR1 is SQVTM and CDR2 is ANQGSEA. In DNA, the CDR3 is TGCAGCGTTGAAGATCCTGCGGCAGGGGCCGCCTACTATGGCTACACCTTC. It translates to CSVEDPAAGAAYYGYTF.

This clonotype was observed at least ten times. The chain is built from TRBV3-1 and TRBJ1-1; D call uncertain. Germline V CDR1 and CDR2: LGHDT, YNNKEL (reference sequence). V lost 6 bases and J lost 4, with 18 bases in between. This CDR3 spans 15 amino acids. In DNA, the CDR3 is TGTGCCAGCAGTCATGAGAGAGGGTGGGGCACTGAAGCTTTCTTT. Encoded protein: CASSHERGWGTEAFF.

This clonotype came up many times. The rearrangement uses TRBV2 and TRBJ1-5; the match to TRBD1 covers 9 bases. Germline V lookup: CDR1 SNHLY, CDR2 FYNNEI. CDR3 length: 16 amino acids. Unmatched junction bases numbered 10, after V lost 4 bases and J lost 6 bases. CDR3 DNA: TGTGCCAGCAGTGCGGGGACAGGGTTGGTGAGTCAGCCCCAGCATTTT. Protein sequence: CASSAGTGLVSQPQHF. Full variable domain (remainder filled in from reference TRBV2 and TRBJ1-5): EPEVTQTPSHQVTQMGQEVILRCVPISNHLYFYWYRQILGQKVEFLVSFYNNEISEKSEIFDDQFSVERPDGSNFTLKIRSTKLEDSAMYFCASSAGTGLVSQPQHFGDGTRLSIL.

This clonotype occurred a few times. The rearrangement uses TRBV20-1 and TRBJ2-7; maybe TRBD1 (6 bases). V lost 2 bases and J 3 bases, leaving 8 bases between the germline ends. The CDR3 extends over 12 amino acids. CDR1 and CDR2 (germline): DFQATT, SNEGSKA (reference sequence). For the CDR3, the DNA is TGCAGTGCTAGAACAGGGTTCTACGAGCAGTACTTC. This gives the protein CSARTGFYEQYF.

The sample holds many counts of this clonotype. This rearrangement joins TRBV11-2 to TRBJ1-2; D possibly corresponds to TRBD1 (5 bases). The V end lost 8 bases, the J end lost 2 bases, and 9 bases lay between the germline ends. The CDR3 has 12 residues. Germline V CDR1 and CDR2: SGHAT, FQNNGV. DNA for the CDR3: TGTGCCAGCTCCAGGGAGAACTATGGCTACACCTTC. It codes for CASSRENYGYTF.

The sample holds many counts of this clonotype. The CDR3 nucleotides read TGTGCCAGCAGAAAGAGCTTAAACTATGGCTACACCTTC. This sequence encodes CASRKSLNYGYTF. J is TRBJ1-2 and V is TRBV28; D is uncertain. With 6 bases removed from V and 2 bases from J, the gap between germline ends came to 10 bases. The germline V gene has CDR1 MDHEN and CDR2 SYDVKM. The CDR3 runs to 13 residues.

This clonotype was observed at least ten times. The chain recombines TRBV6-1 with TRBJ2-5; 10 nucleotides align to TRBD1. V trimming: 8 bases; J trimming: 5 bases; junction bases outside the gene matches: 11. This CDR3 contains 15 residues. Looked up from germline, CDR1 is MNHNS and CDR2 is SASEGT. CDR3 bases: TGTGCCAGCTCCCCCGGGACAGGGGTTTTGGAGACCCAGTACTTC. It is translated as CASSPGTGVLETQYF.

This clonotype has at least ten counts. The rearrangement links TRBV11-2 to TRBJ2-7; D is uncertain. In germline, CDR1 is SGHAT, CDR2 FQNNGV. With 4 bases removed from V and 2 bases from J, the gap between germline ends came to 0 bases. The CDR3 runs 10 residues. The CDR3 sequence is CASSSYEQYF. As DNA, the CDR3 is TGTGCCAGCAGCTCCTACGAGCAGTACTTC.

This clonotype has only a few counts. The rearrangement links TRBV6-5 to TRBJ2-3, with 14 bases identical to TRBD2. J gave up 7 bases and V 2 bases, and 8 bases lay outside the gene matches. The germline V gene encodes CDR1 MNHEY and CDR2 SVGAGI. This CDR3 is 17 amino acids long. CDR3 region: CASSYGTSGSVLNTQYF. CDR3 bases: TGTGCCAGCAGTTACGGGACTAGCGGGAGCGTTCTCAATACGCAGTATTTT.

This chain connects TRBV11-2 to TRBJ2-3; D is uncertain. This CDR3 contains 11 residues. CDR1 and CDR2 from the germline V gene are SGHAT and FQNNGV. Trimming left V 2 bases short and J 7 bases short, with 4 bases between. This chain's CDR3 is CASSLTNTQYF. In DNA form, the CDR3 reads TGTGCCAGCAGCTTAACGAATACGCAGTATTTT.

The chain couples TRBV7-2 to TRBJ2-5, with TRBD2 identical over 7 bases. With 3 bases clipped from V and 2 bases from J, the junction kept 6 bases outside the gene matches. The CDR3 spans 15 residues. The V gene's germline CDR1 is SGHTA and CDR2 FQGNSA. CDR3 residues: CASSFQAGRQETQYF. The CDR3 DNA reads TGTGCCAGCAGCTTCCAAGCGGGGAGACAAGAGACCCAGTACTTC.

In the case of this clonotype: Possible read error: a much larger clone is one base away. This chain connects TRBV20-1 to TRBJ1-5; 7 bases map to TRBD1. Germline V gene sequence: CDR1 DFQATT, CDR2 SNEGSKA (reference sequence). This CDR3 is 16 amino acids long. CDR3 residues: CGARVRDSPSNQPQHF. CDR3 nucleotide sequence: TGCGGTGCTAGAGTCCGGGACAGTCCTAGCAATCAGCCCCAGCATTTT.

This clonotype was picked up many times. This chain links TRBV6-2 or TRBV6-3 with TRBJ2-5; maybe TRBD2 (6 bases). V was cut by 0 bases and J by 5 bases, with 10 bases left in between. From germline, CDR1 is MNHEY and CDR2 SVGEGT. This CDR3 region has 14 residues. The CDR3: CASSYSTGAETQYF. The CDR3 DNA is TGTGCCAGCAGTTACTCGACGGGAGCGGAGACCCAGTACTTC.

This clonotype has a count of ten or more. The rearrangement links TRBV11-3 to TRBJ2-5; 7 nucleotides align to TRBD2. The CDR3 is 16 residues long. Germline CDR1 is SGHNT and CDR2 is YENEEA. Losses at the gene ends were 5 bases for V and 0 bases for J; bases not matched to a gene: 9. CDR3 loop: CASSRGSSGHQETQYF. In DNA, the CDR3 is TGTGCCAGCAGCCGTGGGTCTAGCGGCCACCAAGAGACCCAGTACTTC.

As to this clonotype: A much bigger clone sits one base away, suggesting this may be a read error. The chain employs TRBV11-2 and TRBJ2-7, with 9 bases that match TRBD1. CDR1 and CDR2 (germline): SGHAT, FQNNGV. CDR3 length: 14 amino acids. As DNA, the CDR3 is TGTGCCCGCAGCTTTGACAGGGGGTCCTACGAGCAGTACTTC. It specifies CARSFDRGSYEQYF.

The sample holds many counts of this clonotype. The chain is built from TRBV12-3 or TRBV12-4 and TRBJ1-1; weak D call: TRBD1 (5 bases). Trimming removed 6 bases from V and 3 bases from J, with 14 bases in between. The CDR3 length is 14 residues. The CDR3 loop reads CASSLGVSYTEAFF. In DNA form, the CDR3 reads TGTGCCAGCAGCCTAGGGGTGTCGTACACTGAAGCTTTCTTT.

This clonotype was picked up a small number of times. The V gene is TRBV29-1, the J gene TRBJ1-6; 7 bases match TRBD1. Germline V gene lookup returns CDR1 SQVTM and CDR2 ANQGSEA. CDR3 length: 13 residues. Germline trimming cut 6 bases from V and 13 bases from J; bases unmatched to any gene: 12. The CDR3 region has the DNA TGCAGCGTCCAGCAGACAGGGAGTTCGCCCCTCCACTTT. Protein product: CSVQQTGSSPLHF.

The table lists this clonotype with a few counts. The chain couples TRBV6-2 or TRBV6-3 to TRBJ2-1; D unclear. V was shortened by 0 bases and J by 5 bases, with 8 bases between the two germline ends. The CDR3 consists of 14 residues. Germline-derived CDR1 and CDR2 are MNHEY and SVGEGT. CDR3 amino acids: CASSYSRRNNEQFF. In DNA, the CDR3 is TGTGCCAGCAGTTACTCGAGGCGGAACAATGAGCAGTTCTTC.

This clonotype was recorded a few times. The chain recombines TRBV29-1 with TRBJ2-5, with D possibly matching TRBD1 (5 bases). This CDR3 region has 11 residues. The V end lost 8 bases, the J end lost 4 bases, and 11 bases lay between the germline ends. Germline loops: CDR1 SQVTM, CDR2 ANQGSEA. The CDR3 DNA is TGCAGCATCTGGACATTAGAGACCCAGTACTTC. This codes for CSIWTLETQYF. Based on the CDR3 plus reference TRBV29-1 and TRBJ2-5, the full variable domain is SAVISQKPSRDICQRGTSLTIQCQVDSQVTMMFWYRQQPGQSLTLIATANQGSEATYESGFVIDKFPISRPNLTFSTLTVSNMSPEDSSIYLCSIWTLETQYFGPGTRLLVL.

There are a few counts of this clonotype. J is TRBJ2-5 and V is TRBV19; the D gene is possibly TRBD2 (5 bases). Germline V gene data show CDR1 as LNHDA and CDR2 as SQIVND (reference sequence). The CDR3 covers 18 residues. V was cut by 0 bases and J by 7 bases, with 24 bases left in between. For the CDR3, the DNA is TGTGCCAGTAGTATAGATCATGTTGGAATGGGTGGGAGCCGGACCCAGTACTTC. Its translation is CASSIDHVGMGGSRTQYF.

This clonotype was recorded many times. This chain uses TRBV20-1 with TRBJ2-5; the match to TRBD2 covers 11 bases. CDR3 size: 14 residues. Trimming removed 1 base from V and 4 bases from J; junction bases left unmatched: 2. From germline, CDR1 is DFQATT and CDR2 SNEGSKA (reference sequence). CDR3 loop: CSARGLAGPETQYF. For the CDR3, the DNA is TGCAGTGCTAGAGGACTAGCGGGACCAGAGACCCAGTACTTC.